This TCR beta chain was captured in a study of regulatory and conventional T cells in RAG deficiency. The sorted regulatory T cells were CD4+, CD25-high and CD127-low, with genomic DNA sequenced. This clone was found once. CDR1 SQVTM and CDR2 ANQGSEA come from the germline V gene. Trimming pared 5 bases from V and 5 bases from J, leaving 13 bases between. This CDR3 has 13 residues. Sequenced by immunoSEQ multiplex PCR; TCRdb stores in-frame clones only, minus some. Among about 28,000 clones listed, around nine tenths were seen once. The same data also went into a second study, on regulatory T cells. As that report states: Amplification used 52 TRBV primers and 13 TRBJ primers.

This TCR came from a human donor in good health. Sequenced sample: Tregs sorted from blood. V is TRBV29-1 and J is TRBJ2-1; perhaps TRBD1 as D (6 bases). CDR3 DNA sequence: TGCAGCGTTCGCAGGGGCTATAACAATGAGCAGTTCTTC. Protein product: CSVRRGYNNEQFF.